This TCR beta chain was obtained from a study of T-cell reconstitution after alpha-beta-depleted transplantation in children. Findings of the study overall: At around two months after transplant, the alpha-beta T cells were reportedly derived from several hundred expanded clones that came from non-depleted graft cells. A year post-transplant, T-cell counts and diversity derived mostly from newly produced T cells. Elevated TCRbeta diversity at day 60 was traced, in some patients, to surviving recipient T cells and thymic progenitors.

Molecular barcoding with unique molecular identifiers was used for the TCRbeta library. TCRdb fed the PCR reads into MiXCR, producing one record per CDR3 protein. The sample gives hundreds of thousands of distinct CDR3 sequences, 20% to 25% of which show up once; around 14% is in the top ten. Germline values: CDR1 MDHEN, CDR2 SYDVKM. This CDR3 comprises 14 residues. V lost 0 bases, J lost 6 bases, and 11 bases lay in between. This clonotype was observed at least ten times. Its specificity is unknown. Sample: PBMCs, mostly from graft donor cells, taken 360 days after TCRalphabeta/CD19-depleted stem cell transplant. The TCR comes from a boy in the first two years of life who had a stem cell transplant for acute myeloid leukemia, so the T cells may come from the graft donor. The chain recombines TRBV28 with TRBJ1-2, with D tentatively TRBD1 (5 bases). The CDR3 region has the DNA TGTGCCAGCAGTTTATGGGGCAGGGCGGATGGCTACACCTTC. Its translation: CASSLWGRADGYTF.